This TCR beta chain was sequenced during a study of cytomegalovirus exposure and HLA in healthy donors. Study findings and constraints: Presence/absence analyses rested on an assumption that sequencing depth was roughly uniform across donors.

This clone came up a few times. The antigen remains undetermined. The PCR had 60 Vbeta and 13 Jbeta primers. Only in-frame clones appear in the TCRdb table, and some are missing; sequencing was by immunoSEQ multiplex PCR. The sample lists more than 75,000 clones, approximately 84% occurring once. This clonotype originated in a woman aged 18 to 35 in good health and CMV-seropositive. The material sequenced was PBMCs.

CDR3 amino acids: CSGARQRDNEQFF. The CDR3 bases are TGCAGCGGGGCCCGGCAGCGGGACAATGAGCAGTTCTTC. V and J are TRBV29-1 and TRBJ2-1; the D gene is possibly TRBD2 (6 bases). CDR1 and CDR2 (germline): SQVTM, ANQGSEA. Trimming shortened V by 7 bases and J by 5 bases, and 15 bases separated the two germline ends. The CDR3 is 13 amino acids.